Listed below are T cell receptor beta chains from one sample, sequenced in a study of T cell responses to AZD1222 COVID-19 vaccine. Repertoires were generated with immunoSEQ multiplex PCR, while TCRdb's copy carries only in-frame clones and drops some. In the table there are roughly 180,000 clones, 80% to 95% of which are singletons. The sample was peripheral blood, taken 28 days after the second AZD1222 dose. These receptors were obtained from an adult who received the AZD1222 COVID-19 vaccine. Each CDR3 is given with its conserved first and last residue. The order of the fields is D gene, clone size, J gene, V gene, CDR3 protein, CDR3 DNA. A D gene is named only where the DNA matches it firmly. Clone size is given for some rows only: seen once, a few or many times, or a class if the clone is expanded.

d_gene: TRBD2; abundance: -; j_gene: TRBJ2-4; v_gene: TRBV28; CDR3aa: CASSPGLAGKNIQYF; CDR3nt: TGTGCCAGCAGTCCTGGACTAGCGGGAAAAAACATTCAGTACTTC
d_gene: -; abundance: -; j_gene: TRBJ2-7; v_gene: TRBV27; CDR3aa: CASSLLSGLTHYEQYF; CDR3nt: TGTGCCAGCAGTTTATTGTCGGGTCTAACGCACTACGAGCAGTACTTC
d_gene: TRBD1; abundance: -; j_gene: TRBJ1-4; v_gene: TRBV6-2/TRBV6-3; CDR3aa: CASSGRGLANEKLFF; CDR3nt: TGTGCCAGCAGTGGAAGGGGGCTTGCTAATGAAAAACTGTTTTTT
d_gene: -; abundance: -; j_gene: TRBJ2-2; v_gene: TRBV19; CDR3aa: CASTSFGANTGELFF; CDR3nt: TGTGCCAGTACCTCGTTCGGCGCGAACACCGGGGAGCTGTTTTTT
d_gene: TRBD1; abundance: -; j_gene: TRBJ2-4; v_gene: TRBV5-1; CDR3aa: CASSRGPLENIQYF; CDR3nt: TGCGCCAGCAGCAGGGGGCCCTTGGAAAACATTCAGTACTTC
d_gene: -; abundance: -; j_gene: TRBJ2-3; v_gene: TRBV7-6; CDR3aa: CASSFRTDTNTQYF; CDR3nt: TGTGCCAGCAGCTTCCGGACAGACACTAATACGCAGTATTTT
d_gene: TRBD2; abundance: -; j_gene: TRBJ2-7; v_gene: TRBV7-2; CDR3aa: CASSPGLAGVGYEQYF; CDR3nt: TGTGCCAGCAGCCCAGGACTAGCGGGAGTGGGGTACGAGCAGTACTTC
d_gene: TRBD1; abundance: -; j_gene: TRBJ1-1; v_gene: TRBV5-5; CDR3aa: CASSLSVYTGGSEAFF; CDR3nt: TGTGCCAGCAGCTTGAGCGTATATACAGGGGGCAGTGAAGCTTTCTTT
d_gene: -; abundance: -; j_gene: TRBJ2-6; v_gene: TRBV3-1/TRBV3-2; CDR3aa: CASSYAGANVLTF; CDR3nt: TGTGCCAGCAGCTACGCTGGGGCCAACGTCCTGACTTTC
d_gene: TRBD1; abundance: once; j_gene: TRBJ1-1; v_gene: TRBV7-8; CDR3aa: CASSPTGGADTEAFF; CDR3nt: TGTGCCAGCAGCCCCACAGGGGGCGCGGACACTGAAGCTTTCTTT
d_gene: TRBD1; abundance: -; j_gene: TRBJ1-2; v_gene: TRBV28; CDR3aa: CATPASQGTYGYTF; CDR3nt: TGTGCCACCCCGGCTTCACAGGGGACCTATGGCTACACCTTC
d_gene: -; abundance: -; j_gene: TRBJ2-6; v_gene: TRBV3-1/TRBV3-2; CDR3aa: CASSLQGGANVLTF; CDR3nt: TGTGCCAGCAGCCTACAGGGTGGGGCCAACGTCCTGACTTTC
d_gene: TRBD1; abundance: -; j_gene: TRBJ1-5; v_gene: TRBV6-5; CDR3aa: CASSYNRGRNQPQHF; CDR3nt: TGTGCCAGCAGTTACAACAGGGGCCGCAATCAGCCCCAGCATTTT
d_gene: -; abundance: -; j_gene: TRBJ2-5; v_gene: TRBV5-1; CDR3aa: CASSIGRGVETQYF; CDR3nt: TGCGCCAGCAGCATCGGTAGGGGCGTAGAGACCCAGTACTTC
d_gene: -; abundance: -; j_gene: TRBJ1-3; v_gene: TRBV9; CDR3aa: CASSVEPLYGNTIYF; CDR3nt: TGTGCCAGCAGCGTAGAACCCTTATACGGAAACACCATATATTTT
d_gene: -; abundance: -; j_gene: TRBJ1-1; v_gene: TRBV11-3; CDR3aa: CASSLKIGKAFF; CDR3nt: TGTGCCAGCAGCTTAAAGATAGGAAAAGCTTTCTTT
d_gene: TRBD2; abundance: -; j_gene: TRBJ2-1; v_gene: TRBV11-3; CDR3aa: CASSLGLAGAEEQFF; CDR3nt: TGTGCCAGCAGCCTCGGACTAGCGGGAGCAGAAGAGCAGTTCTTC
d_gene: -; abundance: -; j_gene: TRBJ2-7; v_gene: TRBV5-5; CDR3aa: CASSLVIGSYEQYF; CDR3nt: TGTGCCAGCAGCTTGGTTATCGGGTCCTACGAGCAGTACTTC
d_gene: -; abundance: -; j_gene: TRBJ2-7; v_gene: TRBV4-1; CDR3aa: CASSQTYSGEQYF; CDR3nt: TGCGCCAGCAGCCAAACATACTCAGGGGAGCAGTACTTC
d_gene: TRBD2; abundance: once; j_gene: TRBJ2-1; v_gene: TRBV5-8; CDR3aa: CASSFGTSGYNEQFF; CDR3nt: TGTGCCAGCAGCTTCGGGACTAGCGGATACAATGAGCAGTTCTTC
d_gene: TRBD1; abundance: -; j_gene: TRBJ2-3; v_gene: TRBV28; CDR3aa: CASSSTGTGSTDTQYF; CDR3nt: TGTGCCAGCAGTTCAACCGGGACAGGGAGCACAGATACGCAGTATTTT
d_gene: -; abundance: -; j_gene: TRBJ1-3; v_gene: TRBV5-1; CDR3aa: CASSLGSNSGNTIYF; CDR3nt: TGCGCCAGCAGCTTGGGGAGCAACTCTGGAAACACCATATATTTT
d_gene: -; abundance: once; j_gene: TRBJ2-7; v_gene: TRBV28; CDR3aa: CATNPRGHSYEQYF; CDR3nt: TGTGCCACCAACCCCCGCGGGCACTCCTACGAGCAGTACTTC
d_gene: -; abundance: -; j_gene: TRBJ1-5; v_gene: TRBV24-1; CDR3aa: CATSDLAQNQPQHF; CDR3nt: TGTGCCACCAGTGATTTGGCCCAGAATCAGCCCCAGCATTTT
d_gene: TRBD2; abundance: few; j_gene: TRBJ2-7; v_gene: TRBV5-6; CDR3aa: CASSFRFSPGTSGSYEQYF; CDR3nt: TGTGCCAGCAGCTTTCGTTTCAGTCCCGGGACTAGCGGGAGTTACGAGCAGTACTTC
d_gene: -; abundance: -; j_gene: TRBJ2-7; v_gene: TRBV9; CDR3aa: CASSPGGAKYEQYF; CDR3nt: TGTGCCAGCAGTCCTGGGGGGGCAAAGTACGAGCAGTACTTC
d_gene: -; abundance: once; j_gene: TRBJ1-4; v_gene: TRBV15; CDR3aa: CATSRGGSGKLFF; CDR3nt: TGTGCCACCAGCAGAGGGGGTTCTGGAAAACTGTTTTTT
d_gene: -; abundance: -; j_gene: TRBJ2-1; v_gene: TRBV4-1; CDR3aa: CASSQDSGLDEQFF; CDR3nt: TGCGCCAGCAGCCAAGATTCAGGACTCGATGAGCAGTTCTTC
d_gene: -; abundance: -; j_gene: TRBJ1-1; v_gene: TRBV18; CDR3aa: CASSPKNTEAFF; CDR3nt: TGTGCCAGCTCACCAAAGAACACTGAAGCTTTCTTT
d_gene: -; abundance: once; j_gene: TRBJ1-1; v_gene: TRBV5-4; CDR3aa: CASSIGGNTEAFF; CDR3nt: TGTGCCAGCAGCATCGGGGGGAACACTGAAGCTTTCTTT
d_gene: -; abundance: -; j_gene: TRBJ2-3; v_gene: TRBV9; CDR3aa: CASSVNVGGYGTDTQYF; CDR3nt: TGTGCCAGCAGCGTAAACGTTGGGGGTTATGGTACAGATACGCAGTATTTT
d_gene: TRBD1; abundance: -; j_gene: TRBJ1-1; v_gene: TRBV5-5; CDR3aa: CASSGQGRAFF; CDR3nt: TGTGCCAGCAGCGGACAGGGGCGAGCTTTCTTT
d_gene: -; abundance: -; j_gene: TRBJ2-7; v_gene: TRBV28; CDR3aa: CASSLRYPGPQRDEQYF; CDR3nt: TGTGCCAGCAGTTTAAGGTATCCGGGACCCCAAAGGGACGAGCAGTACTTC
d_gene: TRBD1; abundance: -; j_gene: TRBJ1-3; v_gene: TRBV29-1; CDR3aa: CSVLQGTNSGNTIYF; CDR3nt: TGCAGCGTCTTACAGGGGACTAACTCTGGAAACACCATATATTTT
d_gene: TRBD1; abundance: -; j_gene: TRBJ1-6; v_gene: TRBV6-5; CDR3aa: CASVRGQGHSPLHF; CDR3nt: TGTGCCAGCGTAAGGGGACAGGGTCATTCACCCCTCCACTTT
d_gene: -; abundance: -; j_gene: TRBJ1-2; v_gene: TRBV7-8; CDR3aa: CASSLAPPGYSTF; CDR3nt: TGTGCCAGCAGCTTAGCCCCTCCGGGGTATTCCACCTTC
d_gene: -; abundance: -; j_gene: TRBJ2-1; v_gene: TRBV3-1/TRBV3-2; CDR3aa: CASSQRWGNEQFF; CDR3nt: TGTGCCAGCAGCCAGCGGTGGGGCAATGAGCAGTTCTTC
d_gene: -; abundance: -; j_gene: TRBJ2-3; v_gene: TRBV6-6; CDR3aa: CASSYLPGSTDTQYF; CDR3nt: TGTGCCAGCAGTTACCTCCCGGGTAGCACAGATACGCAGTATTTT
d_gene: TRBD1; abundance: few; j_gene: TRBJ1-1; v_gene: TRBV3-1/TRBV3-2; CDR3aa: CASSQVQGAAEAFF; CDR3nt: TGTGCCAGCAGCCAAGTTCAGGGGGCAGCTGAAGCTTTCTTT
d_gene: -; abundance: -; j_gene: TRBJ1-1; v_gene: TRBV6-5; CDR3aa: CASSRPGMNTEAFF; CDR3nt: TGTGCCAGCAGCCGACCCGGTATGAACACTGAAGCTTTCTTT
d_gene: -; abundance: -; j_gene: TRBJ1-5; v_gene: TRBV10-3; CDR3aa: CAISGGISPQHF; CDR3nt: TGTGCCATCAGTGGCGGGATATCGCCCCAGCATTTT
d_gene: -; abundance: -; j_gene: TRBJ2-1; v_gene: TRBV6-2/TRBV6-3; CDR3aa: CASSYNSYNEQFF; CDR3nt: TGTGCCAGCAGTTACAACTCCTACAATGAGCAGTTCTTC